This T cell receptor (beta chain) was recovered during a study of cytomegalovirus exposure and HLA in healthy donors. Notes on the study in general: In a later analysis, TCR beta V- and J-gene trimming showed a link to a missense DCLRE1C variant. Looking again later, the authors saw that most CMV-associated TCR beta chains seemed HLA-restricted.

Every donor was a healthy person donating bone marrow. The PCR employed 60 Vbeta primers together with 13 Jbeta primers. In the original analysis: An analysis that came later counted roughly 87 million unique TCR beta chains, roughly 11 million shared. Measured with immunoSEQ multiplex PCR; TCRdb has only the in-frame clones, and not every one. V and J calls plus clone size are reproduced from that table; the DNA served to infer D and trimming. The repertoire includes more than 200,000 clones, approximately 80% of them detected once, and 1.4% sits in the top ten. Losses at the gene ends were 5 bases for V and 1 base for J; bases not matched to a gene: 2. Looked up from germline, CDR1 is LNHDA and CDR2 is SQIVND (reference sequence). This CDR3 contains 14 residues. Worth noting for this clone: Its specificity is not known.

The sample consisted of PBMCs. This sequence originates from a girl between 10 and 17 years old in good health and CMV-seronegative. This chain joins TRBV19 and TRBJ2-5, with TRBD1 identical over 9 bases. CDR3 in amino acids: CASSQQGAQETQYF. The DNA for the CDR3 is TGTGCCAGTAGTCAACAGGGGGCCCAAGAGACCCAGTACTTC.